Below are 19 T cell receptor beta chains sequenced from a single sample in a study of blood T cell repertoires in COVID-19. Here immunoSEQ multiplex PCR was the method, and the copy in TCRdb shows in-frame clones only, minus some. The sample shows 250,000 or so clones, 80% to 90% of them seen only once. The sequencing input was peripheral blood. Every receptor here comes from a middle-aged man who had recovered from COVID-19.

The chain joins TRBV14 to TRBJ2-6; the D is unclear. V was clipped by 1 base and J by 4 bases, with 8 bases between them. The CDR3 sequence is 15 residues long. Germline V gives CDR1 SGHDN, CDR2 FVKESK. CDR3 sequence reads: CASSQVHAGANVLTF. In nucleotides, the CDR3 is TGTGCCAGCAGCCAAGTGCATGCGGGGGCCAACGTCCTGACTTTC. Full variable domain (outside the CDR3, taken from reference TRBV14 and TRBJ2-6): EAGVTQFPSHSVIEKGQTVTLRCDPISGHDNLYWYRRVMGKEIKFLLHFVKESKQDESGMPNNRFLAERTGGTYSTLKVQPAELEDSGVYFCASSQVHAGANVLTFGAGSRLTVL.

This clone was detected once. The chain's CDR3 is CASSDQGQGTEAFF. CDR3 in DNA: TGTGCCAGCAGTGATCAAGGTCAGGGCACTGAAGCTTTCTTT. The rearrangement uses TRBV2 and TRBJ1-1; D perhaps matches TRBD1 (5 bases). The CDR3 is made up of 14 amino acids. From germline, CDR1 is SNHLY and CDR2 FYNNEI. With 3 bases removed from V and 4 bases from J, the gap between germline ends came to 12 bases.

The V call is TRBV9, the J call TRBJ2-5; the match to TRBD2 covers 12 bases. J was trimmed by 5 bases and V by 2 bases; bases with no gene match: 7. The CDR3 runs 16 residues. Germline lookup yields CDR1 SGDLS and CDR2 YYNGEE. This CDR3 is CASSVGLAGGPETQYF. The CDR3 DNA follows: TGTGCCAGCAGCGTTGGGCTAGCGGGGGGGCCGGAGACCCAGTACTTC. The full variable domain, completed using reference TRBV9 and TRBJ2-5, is DSGVTQTPKHLITATGQRVTLRCSPRSGDLSVYWYQQSLDQGLQFLIQYYNGEERAKGNILERFSAQQFPDLHSELNLSSLELGDSALYFCASSVGLAGGPETQYFGPGTRLLVL.

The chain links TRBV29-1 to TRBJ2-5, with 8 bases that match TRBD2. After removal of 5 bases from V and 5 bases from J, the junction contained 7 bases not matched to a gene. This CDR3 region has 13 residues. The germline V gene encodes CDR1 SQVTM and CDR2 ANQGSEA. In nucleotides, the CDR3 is TGCAGCGTTCCGGCGGGAGGAGGCGAGACCCAGTACTTC. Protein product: CSVPAGGGETQYF.

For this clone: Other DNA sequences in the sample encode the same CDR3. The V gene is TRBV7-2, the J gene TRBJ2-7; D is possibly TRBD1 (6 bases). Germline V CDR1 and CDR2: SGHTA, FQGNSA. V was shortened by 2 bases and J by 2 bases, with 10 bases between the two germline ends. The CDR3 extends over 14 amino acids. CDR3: CASSLLAGAYEQYF. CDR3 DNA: TGTGCCAGCAGCTTATTGGCAGGGGCCTACGAGCAGTACTTC.

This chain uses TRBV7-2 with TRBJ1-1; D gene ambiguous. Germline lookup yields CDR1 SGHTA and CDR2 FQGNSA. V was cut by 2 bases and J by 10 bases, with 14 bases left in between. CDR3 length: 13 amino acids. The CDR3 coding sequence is TGTGCCAGCAGCTTAACAATCCAGGAAGGAGCTTTCTTT. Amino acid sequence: CASSLTIQEGAFF.

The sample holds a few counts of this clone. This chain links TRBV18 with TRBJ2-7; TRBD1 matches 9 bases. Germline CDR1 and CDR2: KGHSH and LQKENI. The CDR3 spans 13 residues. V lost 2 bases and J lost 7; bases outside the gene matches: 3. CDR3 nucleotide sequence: TGTGCCAGCTCACCAGGGACAGGGTGGGAGCAGTACTTC. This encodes CASSPGTGWEQYF.

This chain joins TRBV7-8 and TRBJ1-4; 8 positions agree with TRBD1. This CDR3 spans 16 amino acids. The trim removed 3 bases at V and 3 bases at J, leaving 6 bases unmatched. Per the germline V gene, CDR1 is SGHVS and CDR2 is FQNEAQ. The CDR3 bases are TGTGCCAGCAGCTTTGCGGGGACAGGAGCTAATGAAAAACTGTTTTTT. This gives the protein CASSFAGTGANEKLFF.

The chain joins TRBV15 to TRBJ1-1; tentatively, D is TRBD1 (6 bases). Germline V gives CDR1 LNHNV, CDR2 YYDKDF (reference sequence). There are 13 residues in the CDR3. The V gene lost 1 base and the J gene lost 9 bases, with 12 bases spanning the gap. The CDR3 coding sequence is TGTGCCACCAGCAGAGGGACAGAGACCAAAGCTTTCTTT. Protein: CATSRGTETKAFF.

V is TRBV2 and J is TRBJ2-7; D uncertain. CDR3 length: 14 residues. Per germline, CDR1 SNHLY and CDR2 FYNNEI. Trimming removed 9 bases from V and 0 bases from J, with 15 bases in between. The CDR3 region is CASQPQWSSYEQYF. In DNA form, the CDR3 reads TGTGCCAGTCAACCGCAGTGGAGCTCCTACGAGCAGTACTTC. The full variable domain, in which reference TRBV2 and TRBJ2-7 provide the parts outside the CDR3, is EPEVTQTPSHQVTQMGQEVILRCVPISNHLYFYWYRQILGQKVEFLVSFYNNEISEKSEIFDDQFSVERPDGSNFTLKIRSTKLEDSAMYFCASQPQWSSYEQYFGPGTRLTVT.

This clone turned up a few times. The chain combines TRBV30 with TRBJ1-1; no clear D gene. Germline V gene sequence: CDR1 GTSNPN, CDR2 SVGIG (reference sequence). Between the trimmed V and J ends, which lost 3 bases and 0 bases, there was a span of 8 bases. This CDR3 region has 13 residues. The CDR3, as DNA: TGTGCCTGGAGACGAAACATGAACACTGAAGCTTTCTTT. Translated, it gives CAWRRNMNTEAFF.

CDR3 protein: CASSLFSLAGGGDTQYF. Written as DNA, the CDR3 is TGCGCCAGCAGCTTGTTTAGTCTAGCGGGGGGCGGCGATACGCAGTATTTT. The chain has TRBV5-1 and TRBJ2-3; 11 positions agree with TRBD2. The CDR3 totals 17 residues. J lost 6 bases, V lost 1 base, and 10 bases had no gene match. The germline V gene has CDR1 SGHRS and CDR2 YFSETQ.

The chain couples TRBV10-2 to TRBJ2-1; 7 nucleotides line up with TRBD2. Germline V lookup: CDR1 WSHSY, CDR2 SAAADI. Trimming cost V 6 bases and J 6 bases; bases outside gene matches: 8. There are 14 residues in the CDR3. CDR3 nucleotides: TGCGCCAGCAGATCGTGGACTAGTAGCAATGAGCAGTTCTTC. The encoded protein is CASRSWTSSNEQFF.

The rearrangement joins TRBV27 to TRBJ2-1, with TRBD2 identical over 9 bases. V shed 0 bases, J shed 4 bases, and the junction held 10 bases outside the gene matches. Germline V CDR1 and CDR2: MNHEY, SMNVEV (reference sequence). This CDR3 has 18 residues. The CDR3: CASSLSTSAGGLYNEQFF. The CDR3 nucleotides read TGTGCCAGCAGTTTATCGACTTCAGCGGGGGGCCTTTACAATGAGCAGTTCTTC.

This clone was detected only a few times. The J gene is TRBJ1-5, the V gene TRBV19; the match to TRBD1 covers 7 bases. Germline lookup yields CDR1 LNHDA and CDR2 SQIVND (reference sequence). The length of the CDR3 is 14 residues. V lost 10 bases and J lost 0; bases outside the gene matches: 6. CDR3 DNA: TGTGCCACCGGGACAGCCTATAGCAATCAGCCCCAGCATTTT. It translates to CATGTAYSNQPQHF. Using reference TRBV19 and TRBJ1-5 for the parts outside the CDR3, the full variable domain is DGGITQSPKYLFRKEGQNVTLSCEQNLNHDAMYWYRQDPGQGLRLIYYSQIVNDFQKGDIAEGYSVSREKKESFPLTVTSAQKNPTAFYLCATGTAYSNQPQHFGDGTRLSIL.

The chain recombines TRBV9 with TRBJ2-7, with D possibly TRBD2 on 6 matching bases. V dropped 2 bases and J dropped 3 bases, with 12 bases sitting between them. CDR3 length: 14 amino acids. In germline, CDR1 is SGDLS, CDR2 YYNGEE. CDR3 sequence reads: CASSVRGSDYEQYF. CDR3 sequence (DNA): TGTGCCAGCAGCGTTCGGGGGTCGGACTACGAGCAGTACTTC. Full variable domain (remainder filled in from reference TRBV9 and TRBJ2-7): DSGVTQTPKHLITATGQRVTLRCSPRSGDLSVYWYQQSLDQGLQFLIQYYNGEERAKGNILERFSAQQFPDLHSELNLSSLELGDSALYFCASSVRGSDYEQYFGPGTRLTVT.

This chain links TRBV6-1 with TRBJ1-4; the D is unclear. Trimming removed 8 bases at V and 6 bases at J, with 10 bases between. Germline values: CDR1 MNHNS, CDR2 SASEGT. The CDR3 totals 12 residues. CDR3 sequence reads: CASGGDYEKLFF. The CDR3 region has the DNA TGTGCCAGCGGAGGAGATTATGAAAAACTGTTTTTT.

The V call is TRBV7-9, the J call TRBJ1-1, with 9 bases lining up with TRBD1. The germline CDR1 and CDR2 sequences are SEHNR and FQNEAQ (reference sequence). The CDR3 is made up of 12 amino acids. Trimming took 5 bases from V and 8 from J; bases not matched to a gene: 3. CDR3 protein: CASSPTGGEAFF. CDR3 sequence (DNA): TGTGCCAGCAGCCCTACAGGGGGCGAAGCTTTCTTT.

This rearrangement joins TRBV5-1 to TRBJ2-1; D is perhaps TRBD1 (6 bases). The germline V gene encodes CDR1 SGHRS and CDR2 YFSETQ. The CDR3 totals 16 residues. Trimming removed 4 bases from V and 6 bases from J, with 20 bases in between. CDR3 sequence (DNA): TGCGCCAGCAGCACTACAGGGTCAGTTTCGCTCAATGAGCAGTTCTTC. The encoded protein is CASSTTGSVSLNEQFF. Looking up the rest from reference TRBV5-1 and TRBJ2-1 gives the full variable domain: KAGVTQTPRYLIKTRGQQVTLSCSPISGHRSVSWYQQTPGQGLQFLFEYFSETQRNKGNFPGRFSGRQFSNSRSEMNVSTLELGDSALYLCASSTTGSVSLNEQFFGPGTRLTVL.